These T cell receptor beta chains were read from a single sample in a study of blood T cells in healthy people across ages. In TCRdb, the 5' RACE reads were re-called with MiXCR into one record per CDR3 protein. The repertoire holds about 1,600,000 distinct CDR3 sequences, 42% seen once, with less than 8% in the top ten. Material: blood. Receptor source: a woman aged 18-29 years in good health. The CDR3 runs from the conserved cysteine through the conserved F or W. D genes are given only for firm matches. Expanded clones get a size class; other rows say once, few or many, or leave the size out.

>TRBD2|TRBJ2-1|few|TRBV30
TGTGCCTGGACGAGACTAGCCTCCTACAATGAGCAGTTCTTC
CAWTRLASYNEQFF
>TRBD1|TRBJ2-5|many|TRBV3-1
TGTGCCAGCAGCCAAGGGAGGACAGGGGAGACCCAGTACTTC
CASSQGRTGETQYF
>.|TRBJ1-1|few|TRBV9
TGTGCCAGCAGCGAACAGATCCCCCAGATGAACACTGAAGCTTTCTTT
CASSEQIPQMNTEAFF
>TRBD1|TRBJ1-5|.|TRBV28
TGTGCCAGCAGTTTACGCCAGGGGGGTGGACAGCCCCAGCATTTT
CASSLRQGGGQPQHF
>TRBD2|TRBJ2-5|.|TRBV20-1
TGCAGTGCCCTCCGATCTAGCGGGGGGGTTCGGGAGACCCAGTACTTC
CSALRSSGGVRETQYF
>.|TRBJ2-7|.|TRBV9
TGTGCCAGCAGCGCCAGTTCAAGTCCCTACGAGCAGTACTTC
CASSASSSPYEQYF
>.|TRBJ1-2|.|TRBV2
TGTGCCAGCAGTGGCGCCTGGGGAGGCTACACCTTC
CASSGAWGGYTF
>TRBD1|TRBJ1-2|.|TRBV11-2
TGTGCCAGCAGCTTAGTTCCACCGGACAGGGGGAACTATGGCTACACCTTC
CASSLVPPDRGNYGYTF
>.|TRBJ2-7|.|TRBV12-3/TRBV12-4
TGTGCCAGCGCCAACTCCGAGCAGTACTTC
CASANSEQYF
>.|TRBJ2-1|once|TRBV7-2
TGCGCCAACAGCTTCAAAAATGAGCAGTTCTTC
CANSFKNEQFF
>.|TRBJ2-7|few|TRBV29-1
TGCAGCGTTCGGCCAGGAAGCTCCTACGAGCAGTACTTC
CSVRPGSSYEQYF
>TRBD2|TRBJ2-5|.|TRBV28
TGTGCCAGCAGTCTCCGACTAGCGGGGATCCTAGAGACCCAGTACTTC
CASSLRLAGILETQYF
>.|TRBJ2-1|.|TRBV6-5
TGTGCCAGCAGTTACTCGAGGCTAGCTTCCAATGAGCAGTTCTTC
CASSYSRLASNEQFF
>.|TRBJ1-6|.|TRBV10-1
TGCGCCAGCAGTGATCTGAATAATTCACCCCTCCACTTT
CASSDLNNSPLHF
>.|TRBJ2-1|.|TRBV10-3
TGTGCCATCAGTGAAGGTGGAGGGGCCACGAGCTCCTACAATGAGCAGTTCTTC
CAISEGGGATSSYNEQFF
>TRBD2|TRBJ2-1|few|TRBV20-1
TGCAGTGCTAGAGCCGGTGGTAGGGCGGGAGGGCCAACTGAGCAGTTCTTC
CSARAGGRAGGPTEQFF
>.|TRBJ2-1|few|TRBV3-1
TGTGCCAGCACCCCCGAGGCTATTACGGATGAGCAGTTCTTC
CASTPEAITDEQFF
>TRBD2|TRBJ2-3|.|TRBV2
TGTGCCAGCAGTAAACCCGGACTAGCGGGAGAAGATACGCAGTATTTT
CASSKPGLAGEDTQYF
>TRBD1|TRBJ2-5|few|TRBV2
TGTGCCAGCAACTCGGAACAGGGGGCTACTCAAGAGACCCAGTACTTC
CASNSEQGATQETQYF
>TRBD1|TRBJ1-2|few|TRBV4-1
TGCGCCAGCAGCTCTACCCGGGACAGCAGTAACTATGGCTACACCTTC
CASSSTRDSSNYGYTF
>.|TRBJ1-4|.|TRBV29-1
TGCAGCGTTGATCAGGGAGTTGGTGAAAAACTGTTTTTT
CSVDQGVGEKLFF
>.|TRBJ2-7|few|TRBV2
TGTGCCAGCAGTGACCAGGCGGGGAATCTCTACGAGCAGTACTTC
CASSDQAGNLYEQYF
>TRBD1|TRBJ1-2|.|TRBV7-9
TGTGCCAGCAGCCGCGGACAGGGCGGAGGCTGCACCTTC
CASSRGQGGGCTF
>.|TRBJ2-7|.|TRBV21-1
TGTGCCAGCAGCCACCCCGACAACGTCCTGGACAGGGGTACAGGGAATGAGCAGTACTTC
CASSHPDNVLDRGTGNEQYF
>.|TRBJ2-1|.|TRBV20-1
TGCAGTGCTATGACTCTGAACTCCTACAATGAGCAGTTCTTC
CSAMTLNSYNEQFF
>.|TRBJ2-1|.|TRBV4-1
TGCGCCAGCAGCCAAGAGTCAAGTATAAATGAGCAGTTCTTC
CASSQESSINEQFF
>TRBD2|TRBJ2-2|.|TRBV7-2
TGTGCCAGCAACCCAACTCCGGGAGGCACCGGGGAGCTGTTTTTT
CASNPTPGGTGELFF
>TRBD2|TRBJ2-5|few|TRBV27
TGTGCCAGCAGTCCCTCAGGCGGGGGGGATCCGACCCAGTACTTC
CASSPSGGGDPTQYF
>.|TRBJ2-7|few|TRBV20-1
TGCAGTGCTAGAGGGGGAACGAGCGAGCAGTACTTC
CSARGGTSEQYF
>TRBD1|TRBJ1-1|.|TRBV5-1
TGCGCCAGCAGCCCGGTACAGGGGAAGTTTAACACTGAAGCTTTCTTT
CASSPVQGKFNTEAFF
>.|TRBJ1-5|few|TRBV28
TGTGCCAGCAGCCTCACCACCCGGGCCACGGCGCCCCAGCATTTT
CASSLTTRATAPQHF
>.|TRBJ1-1|few|TRBV18
TGTGCCAGCTCACCACCGGACACTGAAGCTTTCTTT
CASSPPDTEAFF
>.|TRBJ1-6|few|TRBV7-7
TGTGCCAGCAGCCTGGGACAACAAGGTTCACCCCTCCACTTT
CASSLGQQGSPLHF
>.|TRBJ1-1|.|TRBV3-1
TGTGCCAGCAGCCTTGGTAGTTGGGGGGTTGGAGCTGAAGCTTTCTTT
CASSLGSWGVGAEAFF
>.|TRBJ2-3|few|TRBV5-1
TGCGCCAGCAGCTTGGGGTCGGGACGAGAGACAGATACGCAGTATTTT
CASSLGSGRETDTQYF
>.|TRBJ2-4|.|TRBV28
TGTGCCAGCAGTCCCCGTCGGAAAAACATTCAGTACTTC
CASSPRRKNIQYF
>TRBD2|TRBJ2-3|few|TRBV20-1
TGCAGTGCTGCATTGGGGATAGCGGGGACCACAGATACGCAGTATTTT
CSAALGIAGTTDTQYF
>.|TRBJ2-4|.|TRBV12-5
TGTGCTAGTGGTTTGGACCCCGTGCAGCAGTACTTC
CASGLDPVQQYF
>.|TRBJ1-5|.|TRBV27
TGTGCCAGCAGTTTATTCCCGGGTACAAAGCCCCAGCATTTT
CASSLFPGTKPQHF
>TRBD1|TRBJ2-3|.|TRBV19
TGTGCCAGCGGAACAGGGGCCAAGGATACGCAGTATTTT
CASGTGAKDTQYF
>.|TRBJ2-5|.|TRBV12-3/TRBV12-4
TGTGCCAGCAGTTTCGGGAGTATTGAGGAGACCCAGTACTTC
CASSFGSIEETQYF
>.|TRBJ2-7|few|TRBV7-6
TGTGCCAGCAGCTTAGGGGGCAGGGACGCCTCCTACGAGCAGTACTTC
CASSLGGRDASYEQYF
>.|TRBJ2-5|.|TRBV5-1
TGCGCCTGCAGCTTGAATGGAGCGTACAAAGAGACCCAGTACTTC
CACSLNGAYKETQYF
>TRBD1|TRBJ1-1|.|TRBV2
TGTGCCAGCGAAGGACAGGGGGCGCGTACTGAAGCTTTCTTT
CASEGQGARTEAFF
>.|TRBJ1-2|few|TRBV28
TGTGCCAGCAGTCCACCGTCCAGGGACTATGGCTACACCTTC
CASSPPSRDYGYTF